This entry lists 14 T cell receptor beta chains sequenced from one sample in a study of blood T cell repertoires in COVID-19. Measured with immunoSEQ multiplex PCR; TCRdb has only the in-frame clones, and not every one. Counted here are fewer than 300,000 clones, about 81% occurring once; the ten biggest clones make up more than 1.1%. The specimen sequenced was peripheral blood. These receptors were taken from a human donor with COVID-19, enrolled during active disease. The donor label of this sample is uncertain.

The V and J genes are TRBV6-5 and TRBJ1-2; TRBD1 is a possible D gene (5 bases). CDR3 length equals 11 residues. Trimming left V 5 bases short and J 8 bases short, with 9 bases between. Germline V gene data show CDR1 as MNHEY and CDR2 as SVGAGI. This CDR3 is CASSQGGGYTF. The CDR3 DNA follows: TGTGCCAGCAGTCAGGGAGGCGGCTACACCTTC.

The J gene is TRBJ1-2, the V gene TRBV6-5, with D possibly being TRBD1 (6 bases). The CDR3 spans 16 residues. Looked up from germline, CDR1 is MNHEY and CDR2 is SVGAGI. The V gene lost 2 bases and the J gene lost 1 base, with 14 bases spanning the gap. The CDR3 nucleotides are TGTGCCAGCAGTTACGGGGGGGCAGAACTTAACTATGGCTACACCTTC. Encoded protein: CASSYGGAELNYGYTF.

This clone was observed a single time. This sequence joins TRBV27 and TRBJ2-1; the D gene is possibly TRBD2 (6 bases). CDR1 MNHEY and CDR2 SMNVEV come from the germline V gene (reference sequence). The CDR3 is made up of 12 amino acids. Trimming stripped 4 bases from V and 9 bases from J, with 10 bases between. CDR3 sequence: CASSWGEGEQFF. In nucleotides, the CDR3 is TGTGCCAGCAGTTGGGGGGAAGGTGAGCAGTTCTTC.

V usage is TRBV6-1 and J usage is TRBJ1-1; no reliable D call. The V gene's germline CDR1 is MNHNS and CDR2 SASEGT. V lost 1 base to trimming and J lost 6 bases, with 12 bases between them. This CDR3 is built from 14 residues. The DNA for the CDR3 is TGTGCCAGCAGTGAAGTCCGGCAGGTGCCTGAAGCTTTCTTT. Encoded protein: CASSEVRQVPEAFF.

This chain connects TRBV10-3 to TRBJ2-1, with D maybe TRBD1 (5 bases). There are 19 residues in the CDR3. Trimming pared 6 bases from V and 6 bases from J, leaving 30 bases between. The germline V gene has CDR1 ENHRY and CDR2 SYGVKD. CDR3 region: CAISPVGQGTWELPNEQFF. In DNA, the CDR3 is TGTGCCATCAGCCCCGTGGGCCAGGGCACCTGGGAATTGCCCAATGAGCAGTTCTTC.

This clone has just one count. The chain recombines TRBV5-4 with TRBJ1-3, with TRBD1 as a possible D gene (6 bases). V lost 4 bases and J lost 0, with 26 bases in between. The CDR3 sequence is 20 residues long. Germline V gene sequence: CDR1 SGHNT, CDR2 YYREEE (reference sequence). The CDR3 region is CASSQPGTFERDPSGNTIYF. Here the CDR3 DNA reads TGTGCCAGCAGCCAGCCCGGGACATTCGAAAGGGACCCCTCTGGAAACACCATATATTTT.

The chain links TRBV5-1 to TRBJ2-5, with TRBD2 matching over 11 bases. The CDR3 runs 17 residues. J was trimmed by 5 bases and V by 4 bases; bases with no gene match: 13. Germline V gene sequence: CDR1 SGHRS, CDR2 YFSETQ. Here the CDR3 reads CASSSGTSGLLVETQYF. The CDR3 DNA follows: TGCGCCAGCAGCAGTGGGACTAGCGGCCTCCTGGTCGAGACCCAGTACTTC.

V is TRBV24-1 and J is TRBJ2-1; TRBD2 might be the D (5 bases). V was cut by 9 bases and J by 2 bases, with 13 bases left in between. This CDR3 is built from 14 residues. The V gene's germline CDR1 is KGHDR and CDR2 SFDVKD. CDR3 in DNA: TGTGCCACCTCAGGAGGTCCCACCTACAATGAGCAGTTCTTC. Translating it yields CATSGGPTYNEQFF.

In this sample, this clone turned up a few times. The chain employs TRBV9 and TRBJ2-3; TRBD1 matches at 9 bases. V lost 3 bases, J lost 4 bases, and 3 bases stayed unmatched. Germline V lookup: CDR1 SGDLS, CDR2 YYNGEE. This CDR3 is 14 amino acids long. CDR3 bases: TGTGCCAGCAGCGCCGGACAGGGGCCAGATACGCAGTATTTT. This translates into CASSAGQGPDTQYF.

V is TRBV5-1 and J is TRBJ2-3, with 11 bases matching TRBD2. The CDR3 is 16 residues long. Losses at the gene ends were 4 bases for V and 1 base for J; bases not matched to a gene: 5. CDR1 SGHRS and CDR2 YFSETQ come from the germline V gene. The CDR3 nucleotides read TGCGCCAGCAGCCCCCAACTAGCGGGAGGCACAGATACGCAGTATTTT. Amino acids: CASSPQLAGGTDTQYF.

The chain has TRBV5-4 and TRBJ2-7; 8 bases map to TRBD2. V lost 4 bases to trimming and J lost 2 bases; unmatched junction nucleotides: 11. CDR1 and CDR2 (germline): SGHNT, YYREEE (reference sequence). The CDR3 is 16 residues long. In nucleotides, the CDR3 is TGTGCCAGCAGCCCGGGGGGGACTAGGAATCCCTACGAGCAGTACTTC. Translated, it gives CASSPGGTRNPYEQYF.

This chain joins TRBV6-2 or TRBV6-3 and TRBJ2-1; D gene uncertain. This CDR3 comprises 12 residues. V was trimmed by 2 bases and J by 7 bases, leaving 6 bases between them. Germline assignment: CDR1 MNHEY and CDR2 SVGEGT. This chain's CDR3 is CASSYVRNEQFF. The CDR3 DNA reads as TGTGCCAGCAGTTACGTGCGGAATGAGCAGTTCTTC.

The J gene is TRBJ1-1, the V gene TRBV19, with a tentative D call TRBD1 (5 bases). V was trimmed by 7 bases and J by 3 bases, leaving 12 bases between them. The CDR3 extends over 13 amino acids. Looked up from germline, CDR1 is LNHDA and CDR2 is SQIVND (reference sequence). The CDR3 bases are TGTGCCAGTATGGGGGAGGGTTACACTGAAGCTTTCTTT. It specifies CASMGEGYTEAFF.

This chain links TRBV5-1 with TRBJ2-3; 7 bases fit TRBD2. Germline V gives CDR1 SGHRS, CDR2 YFSETQ. V was pared by 0 bases and J by 6 bases, with 7 bases of the junction left unmatched. The CDR3 is 15 residues long. As DNA, the CDR3 is TGCGCCAGCAGCTTGGCCGAGGTAGCGGGCGATACGCAGTATTTT. Translation: CASSLAEVAGDTQYF.